This paragraph reports one TCR beta chain. As yet, its antigen is unknown. Since a much larger clone is just one base distant, this may be a read error. The CDR3 sequence is 17 residues long. Germline V gene sequence: CDR1 SGHTA, CDR2 FQGNSA. This specimen comes from a study of T cell repertoires in cytomegalovirus infection. Overall study: The authors relied on CMV epitopes, both recently identified HLA-C-restricted and well-studied HLA-B-restricted. Public TCR beta signature analysis indicated the presence of both CMV infection and matching HLA type. General study points: Using cumulative public TCR beta family frequency, the authors identified those who carried CMV together with the relevant HLA.

Using its own MiXCR run on the reads, TCRdb lists one record per CDR3 protein. This sample carries about 890,000 distinct CDR3 sequences, 31% of them seen once, and the ten largest clones take 13%. The chain carries TRBV7-2 and TRBJ2-3; 7 nucleotides match TRBD1. The source of this sequence is a human donor in good health (CMV status not recorded). Some clones in this sample may be carry-over from other donors' samples. The input for sequencing was cultured CD8+ T cells from PBMCs, taken from culture after CMV antigen stimulation. The CDR3 is CVSSPKGWRQGSDTQYF. In nucleotides, the CDR3 is TGTGTCAGCAGCCCTAAGGGTTGGAGACAGGGTAGCGATACGCAGTATTTT. Full variable domain (outside the CDR3, taken from reference TRBV7-2 and TRBJ2-3): GAGVSQSPSNKVTEKGKDVELRCDPISGHTALYWYRQSLGQGLEFLIYFQGNSAPDKSGLPSDRFSAERTGGSVSTLTIQRTQQEDSAVYLCVSSPKGWRQGSDTQYFGPGTRLTVL.